Listed here are 20 T cell receptor beta chains from one sample, sequenced in a study of Ad26.COV2.S vaccination and SARS-CoV-2 variants. Data came from immunoSEQ multiplex PCR; TCRdb stores just in-frame clones and leaves some out. The sample has over 200,000 clones; 88% are singletons. Treatment denoted: roughly 18 received Ad26.COV2.S at low or high dose, single or two shots; about 5 received placebo; per-sample allocation not given. Collection of samples fell on day 63 after the first vaccine or placebo injection. The source material was peripheral blood, sampled in a trial of Ad26.COV2.S vaccine versus placebo. Receptors originate from a person aged 18 to 59 who received the Ad26.COV2.S COVID-19 vaccine or a placebo.

V usage is TRBV28 and J usage is TRBJ2-7; 9 bases fit TRBD2. The CDR3 extends over 17 amino acids. Germline CDR1 reads MDHEN; CDR2 reads SYDVKM. With 2 bases clipped from V and 2 bases from J, the junction kept 10 bases outside the gene matches. The CDR3 nucleotides are TGTGCCAGCAGTTTACCCCTACTAGCGGGCTCGACCTACGAGCAGTACTTC. Residues: CASSLPLLAGSTYEQYF. The full variable domain, rest sourced from reference TRBV28 and TRBJ2-7, is DVKVTQSSRYLVKRTGEKVFLECVQDMDHENMFWYRQDPGLGLRLIYFSYDVKMKEKGDIPEGYSVSREKKERFSLILESASTNQTSMYLCASSLPLLAGSTYEQYFGPGTRLTVT.

The chain carries TRBV11-3 and TRBJ2-3, with unresolved D. The CDR3 consists of 15 residues. The germline CDR1 and CDR2 sequences are SGHNT and YENEEA. V lost 4 bases and J lost 2, with 13 bases in between. The DNA of the CDR3 is TGTGCCAGCAGCTCGGGTACCGGGCACACAGATACGCAGTATTTT. As protein: CASSSGTGHTDTQYF.

V is TRBV3-1 (or the pseudogene TRBV3-2) and J is TRBJ1-6, with 7 bases that match TRBD1. V gave up 2 bases and J gave up 5 bases; unmatched junction bases: 6. Germline assignment: CDR1 LGHDT and CDR2 YNNKEL (reference sequence). This CDR3 is 16 amino acids long. CDR3 region: CASSQTLTGNNSPLHF. The CDR3 DNA is TGTGCCAGCAGCCAAACCTTGACAGGGAATAATTCACCCCTCCACTTT.

This chain connects TRBV28 to TRBJ1-1; D might be TRBD1 (5 bases). In germline, CDR1 is MDHEN, CDR2 SYDVKM. The CDR3 consists of 16 residues. The V and J ends lost 3 bases and 0 bases respectively, with 14 bases between them. This chain's CDR3 is CASSFGKGRLNTEAFF. The CDR3 nucleotides are TGTGCCAGCAGTTTTGGGAAGGGGAGGTTGAACACTGAAGCTTTCTTT.

This clone has a single count. The chain recombines TRBV11-2 with TRBJ2-1; 9 bases match TRBD2. CDR1 is SGHAT and CDR2 is FQNNGV in the germline V gene. The CDR3 sequence is 16 residues long. V gave up 6 bases and J gave up 3 bases; unmatched junction bases: 9. The CDR3, as DNA: TGTGCCAGCAGGGTGGGGCTAGCGGGACTCTACAATGAGCAGTTCTTC. It is translated as CASRVGLAGLYNEQFF.

This chain uses TRBV5-1 with TRBJ2-4; the D is unclear. V lost 1 base and J lost 7, with 12 bases in between. CDR1 and CDR2 from the germline V gene are SGHRS and YFSETQ. The CDR3 sequence is 14 residues long. The CDR3 loop reads CASSLNTAQNIQYF. As DNA, the CDR3 is TGCGCCAGCAGCTTGAACACAGCACAGAACATTCAGTACTTC. Combining the CDR3 with reference TRBV5-1 and TRBJ2-4 gives the whole variable domain KAGVTQTPRYLIKTRGQQVTLSCSPISGHRSVSWYQQTPGQGLQFLFEYFSETQRNKGNFPGRFSGRQFSNSRSEMNVSTLELGDSALYLCASSLNTAQNIQYFGAGTRLSVL.

This chain uses TRBV24-1 with TRBJ2-1; unclear D gene. Germline lookup yields CDR1 KGHDR and CDR2 SFDVKD. The CDR3 loop spans 15 amino acids. V was clipped by 4 bases and J by 1 base, with 10 bases between them. CDR3 loop: CATSEVGYSYNEQFF. The DNA of the CDR3 is TGTGCCACCAGTGAGGTAGGGTATTCCTACAATGAGCAGTTCTTC.

This chain links TRBV6-1 with TRBJ1-5; 8 nucleotides line up with TRBD1. The CDR3 spans 16 residues. With V trimmed by 3 bases and J by 4 bases, 8 bases remained unmatched. Germline V gene data show CDR1 as MNHNS and CDR2 as SASEGT. CDR3 in amino acids: CASSDWRQGLNQPQHF. The CDR3 nucleotides are TGTGCCAGCAGTGACTGGAGACAGGGGTTAAATCAGCCCCAGCATTTT.

This chain links TRBV7-8 with TRBJ2-1; 7 bases match TRBD1. CDR3 length equals 13 residues. Unmatched junction bases numbered 8, after V lost 5 bases and J lost 10 bases. Looked up from germline, CDR1 is SGHVS and CDR2 is FQNEAQ. CDR3 nucleotides: TGTGCCAGCAGCCGACAGGGATGGGGAGAGCAGTTCTTC. As protein: CASSRQGWGEQFF.

This clone showed up just a few times. The chain joins TRBV25-1 to TRBJ2-7; D is uncertain. Trimming cost V 2 bases and J 0 bases, with 11 bases left between them. Germline-derived CDR1 and CDR2 are MGHDK and SYGVNS. The CDR3 spans 15 residues. The CDR3 nucleotides are TGTGCCAGCAGTGAAGGTTCAGGCCGCTCCTACGAGCAGTACTTC. It specifies CASSEGSGRSYEQYF.

The V and J genes are TRBV7-8 and TRBJ2-2, with D perhaps assigned TRBD1 or TRBD2 (5 bases each). Germline V gene data show CDR1 as SGHVS and CDR2 as FQNEAQ. V lost 5 bases to trimming and J lost 4 bases, with 8 bases between them. The CDR3 runs 13 residues. CDR3 DNA: TGTGCCAGCAGCCCGGGGCGCACCGGGGAGCTGTTTTTT. Its protein is CASSPGRTGELFF.

The chain combines TRBV19 with TRBJ1-2, with D perhaps matching TRBD1 (5 bases). CDR1 and CDR2 (germline): LNHDA, SQIVND (reference sequence). The CDR3 consists of 18 residues. V gave up 7 bases and J gave up 0 bases, with 24 bases separating them. The CDR3 protein is CASTPSRPGPTANYGYTF. The CDR3 coding sequence is TGTGCCAGTACCCCATCCAGGCCGGGACCTACCGCTAACTATGGCTACACCTTC.

This rearrangement joins TRBV11-2 to TRBJ1-6; maybe TRBD1 (6 bases). The V gene's germline CDR1 is SGHAT and CDR2 FQNNGV. Trimming stripped 5 bases from V and 12 bases from J, with 20 bases between. This CDR3 comprises 15 residues. CDR3 in amino acids: CASSGAGPRGVPLHF. CDR3 DNA: TGTGCCAGCAGCGGCGCAGGGCCGAGGGGGGTACCCCTCCACTTT.

This chain uses TRBV29-1 with TRBJ2-1; D remains ambiguous. The germline CDR1 and CDR2 sequences are SQVTM and ANQGSEA. Trimming took 7 bases from V and 3 from J, leaving 16 bases between them. This CDR3 has 14 amino acids. CDR3 amino acids: CSALDHHLYNEQFF. DNA of the CDR3: TGCAGCGCCCTCGACCATCATCTCTACAATGAGCAGTTCTTC.

This rearrangement joins TRBV13 to TRBJ2-1, with TRBD2 matching over 13 bases. The germline CDR1 and CDR2 sequences are PRHDT and FYEKMQ (reference sequence). Trimming removed 1 base from V and 8 bases from J; junction bases left unmatched: 5. The CDR3 sequence is 16 residues long. This chain's CDR3 is CASSLVLAGGRDEQFF. The CDR3 DNA reads TGTGCCAGCAGCTTAGTACTAGCGGGAGGGCGGGATGAGCAGTTCTTC.

The CDR3 bases are TGCGCCAGCAGCAAGGAACTGACAGGGCGAGGAGAAAAACTGTTTTTT. Its translation is CASSKELTGRGEKLFF. The chain employs TRBV5-1 and TRBJ1-4, with 7 bases fitting TRBD1. Germline values: CDR1 SGHRS, CDR2 YFSETQ. The CDR3 totals 16 residues. The V segment lost 4 bases and the J segment 8 bases; nucleotides outside the gene matches: 14.

The chain combines TRBV20-1 with TRBJ2-5; D unclear. Germline CDR1 DFQATT, CDR2 SNEGSKA (reference sequence). V was clipped by 1 base and J by 4 bases, with 1 base between them. The CDR3 sequence is 10 residues long. The CDR3 region is CSARGETQYF. The CDR3 region has the DNA TGCAGTGCTAGAGGAGAGACCCAGTACTTC.

This chain connects TRBV5-5 to TRBJ2-7; D is undetermined. CDR1 and CDR2 (germline): SGHKS, YYEKEE (reference sequence). This CDR3 has 14 residues. The V end was cut by 1 base, the J end by 1 base, with 9 bases between. CDR3 coding DNA: TGTGCCAGCAGCTTGCTAGGCACTTCCTACGAGCAGTACTTC. Protein sequence: CASSLLGTSYEQYF.

The chain couples TRBV13 to TRBJ2-7; no firm D call. The CDR3 extends over 15 amino acids. Trimming removed 1 base at V and 0 bases at J, with 10 bases between. Germline-derived CDR1 and CDR2 are PRHDT and FYEKMQ (reference sequence). CDR3 loop: CASSLAAESSYEQYF. The CDR3 DNA reads as TGTGCCAGCAGCTTAGCGGCGGAGAGCTCCTACGAGCAGTACTTC.

This chain's CDR3 is CASSIGGGRSSDTQYF. The CDR3 coding sequence is TGTGCCAGTAGTATCGGGGGGGGGCGAAGCTCAGATACGCAGTATTTT. The gene calls are TRBV19 and TRBJ2-3; TRBD2 agrees at 8 bases. The germline V gene has CDR1 LNHDA and CDR2 SQIVND (reference sequence). With 3 bases clipped from V and 4 bases from J, the junction kept 9 bases outside the gene matches. CDR3 length: 16 amino acids.